Sequencing of this TCR beta chain was carried out in a study of blood T cell repertoires in COVID-19. Study background: The United States, Italy and Spain provided the acute and convalescent COVID-19 samples.

The method was immunoSEQ multiplex PCR; TCRdb's version includes in-frame clones alone and lacks a portion of them. The repertoire holds about 250,000 clones, with 70% to 90% as singletons. Trimming at V came to 7 bases and at J to 3 bases, leaving 6 bases not matched to a gene. This CDR3 is built from 13 residues. Per germline, CDR1 GTSNPN and CDR2 SVGIG (reference sequence). The TCR comes from a woman aged 25 to 39 with COVID-19, enrolled during active disease. V is TRBV30 and J is TRBJ2-3, with 8 positions matching TRBD1. Sequences were obtained from peripheral blood. For the CDR3, the DNA is TGTGCCTCCGGCAGGGGGCGGACAGATACGCAGTATTTT. Translating gives CASGRGRTDTQYF.